The entry below describes one TCR beta chain. The antigen is undetermined. CD4+ T cells were isolated from thawed PBMCs by magnetic negative selection. The table came from immunoSEQ multiplex PCR; TCRdb's copy has only in-frame clones and leaves some out. The repertoire holds 20,000 to 25,000 clones, with around 87% as singletons. The CDR3 covers 16 residues. Germline V gives CDR1 SGHKS, CDR2 YYEKEE (reference sequence). V was pared by 0 bases and J by 2 bases, with 7 bases of the junction left unmatched. The sample belongs to a study of untreated major depressive disorder. The study's findings and limits: The small study sample limits how generally findings apply. TRBV25-01 and TRBV02-01 followed the flow pattern without significance.

V and J are TRBV5-5 and TRBJ1-2, with TRBD1 identical over 7 bases. The sample taken for sequencing was CD4+ T cells from PBMCs. This TCR came from a woman aged 30 to 39 in good health. Here the CDR3 reads CASSLEGQHSNYGYTF. The CDR3 bases are TGTGCCAGCAGCTTGGAGGGACAGCATTCAAACTATGGCTACACCTTC.